This T cell receptor beta chain originates from a study of regulatory dendritic cells for organ transplantation. Germline CDR1 MNHEY, CDR2 SVGAGI. This CDR3 comprises 11 residues. Deletions cut 2 bases from V and 7 bases from J, with 5 bases between. Sequencing was performed with immunoSEQ multiplex PCR; in TCRdb, only in-frame clones are kept and a portion is missing. Altogether under 35,000 clones are present, less than 85% being singletons, with the ten largest covering 0.4%. The rearrangement links TRBV6-5 to TRBJ2-5; perhaps TRBD2 as D (5 bases). Sequenced: naive CD8+ T cells from blood. Documented subset: CD45RA+ naive T cells. This TCR was recovered from a human donor in good health. The CDR3 region has the DNA TGTGCCAGCAGTTACCGGGGGACCCAGTACTTC. Encoded protein: CASSYRGTQYF.